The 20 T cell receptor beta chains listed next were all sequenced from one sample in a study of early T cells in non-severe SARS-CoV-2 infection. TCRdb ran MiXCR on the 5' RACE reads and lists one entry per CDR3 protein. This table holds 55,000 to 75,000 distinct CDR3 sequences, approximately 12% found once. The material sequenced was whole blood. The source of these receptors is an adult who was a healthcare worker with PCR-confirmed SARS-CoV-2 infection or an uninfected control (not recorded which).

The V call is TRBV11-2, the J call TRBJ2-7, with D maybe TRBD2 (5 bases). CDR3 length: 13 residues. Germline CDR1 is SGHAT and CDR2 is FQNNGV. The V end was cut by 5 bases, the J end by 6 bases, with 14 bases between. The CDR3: CASSPGNHLEQYF. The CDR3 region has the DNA TGTGCCAGCAGCCCCGGGAACCATCTCGAGCAGTACTTC. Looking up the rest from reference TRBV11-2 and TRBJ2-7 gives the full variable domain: EAGVAQSPRYKIIEKRQSVAFWCNPISGHATLYWYQQILGQGPKLLIQFQNNGVVDDSQLPKDRFSAERLKGVDSTLKIQPAKLEDSAVYLCASSPGNHLEQYFGPGTRLTVT.

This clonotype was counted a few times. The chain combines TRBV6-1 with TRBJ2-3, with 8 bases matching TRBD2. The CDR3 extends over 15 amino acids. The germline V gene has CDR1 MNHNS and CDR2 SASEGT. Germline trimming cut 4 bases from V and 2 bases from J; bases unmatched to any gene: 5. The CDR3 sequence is CASSVQRGITDTQYF. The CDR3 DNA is TGTGCCAGCAGTGTACAGCGGGGGATCACAGATACGCAGTATTTT.

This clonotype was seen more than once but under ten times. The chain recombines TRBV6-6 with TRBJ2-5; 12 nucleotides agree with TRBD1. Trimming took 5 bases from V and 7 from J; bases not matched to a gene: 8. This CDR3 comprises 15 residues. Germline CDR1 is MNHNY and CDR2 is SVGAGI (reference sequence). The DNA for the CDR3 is TGTGCCAGCAGTGGGGGACAGGGGGCGTCGGTGACCCAGTACTTC. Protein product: CASSGGQGASVTQYF.

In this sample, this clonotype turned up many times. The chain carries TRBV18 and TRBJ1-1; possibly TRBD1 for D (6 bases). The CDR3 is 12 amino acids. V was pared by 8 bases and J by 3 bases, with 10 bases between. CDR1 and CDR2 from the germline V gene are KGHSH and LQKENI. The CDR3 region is CASARGDTEAFF. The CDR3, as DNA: TGTGCCAGCGCCAGGGGCGACACTGAAGCTTTCTTT.

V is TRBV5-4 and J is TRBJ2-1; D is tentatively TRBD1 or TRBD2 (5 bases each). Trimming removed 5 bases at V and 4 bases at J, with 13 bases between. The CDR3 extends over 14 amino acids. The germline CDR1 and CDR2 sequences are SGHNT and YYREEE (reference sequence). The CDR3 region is CASRPGPQYNEQFF. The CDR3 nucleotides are TGTGCCAGCAGGCCGGGACCCCAATACAATGAGCAGTTCTTC.

The CDR3 sequence: CASSLDSVYEQYF. In DNA, the CDR3 is TGTGCCAGCAGCTTAGATAGTGTCTACGAGCAGTACTTC. The J gene is TRBJ2-7, the V gene TRBV11-2; D gene unclear. V gave up 0 bases and J gave up 3 bases, with 6 bases separating them. Looked up from germline, CDR1 is SGHAT and CDR2 is FQNNGV. This CDR3 has 13 amino acids.

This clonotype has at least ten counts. CDR3: CSGFDLSGEQYF. CDR3 nucleotide sequence: TGCAGTGGCTTCGACTTATCGGGGGAGCAGTACTTC. This chain links TRBV20-1 with TRBJ2-7; D might be TRBD2 (5 bases). Germline-derived CDR1 and CDR2 are DFQATT and SNEGSKA (reference sequence). The CDR3 contains 12 residues. Trimming removed 7 bases at V and 7 bases at J, with 17 bases between.

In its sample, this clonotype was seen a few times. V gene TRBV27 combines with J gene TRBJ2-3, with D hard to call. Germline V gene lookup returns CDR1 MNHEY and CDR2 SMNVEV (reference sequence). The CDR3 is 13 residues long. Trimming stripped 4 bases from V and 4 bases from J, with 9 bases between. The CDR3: CASSSLVSDTQYF. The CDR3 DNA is TGTGCCAGCAGTTCCCTAGTGTCAGATACGCAGTATTTT.

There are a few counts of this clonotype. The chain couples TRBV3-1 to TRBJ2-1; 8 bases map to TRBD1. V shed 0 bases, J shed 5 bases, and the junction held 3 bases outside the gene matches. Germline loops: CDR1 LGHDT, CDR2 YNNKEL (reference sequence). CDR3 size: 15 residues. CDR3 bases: TGTGCCAGCAGCCAAGACGGGACAGGAGACAATGAGCAGTTCTTC. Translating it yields CASSQDGTGDNEQFF.

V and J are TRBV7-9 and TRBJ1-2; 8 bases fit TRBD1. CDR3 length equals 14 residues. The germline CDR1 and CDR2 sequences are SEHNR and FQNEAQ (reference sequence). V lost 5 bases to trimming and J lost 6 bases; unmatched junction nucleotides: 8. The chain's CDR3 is CASSTGQGSDGYTF. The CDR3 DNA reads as TGTGCCAGCAGCACCGGACAGGGCTCTGATGGCTACACCTTC. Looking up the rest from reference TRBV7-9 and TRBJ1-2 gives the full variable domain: DTGVSQNPRHKITKRGQNVTFRCDPISEHNRLYWYRQTLGQGPEFLTYFQNEAQLEKSRLLSDRFSAERPKGSFSTLEIQRTEQGDSAMYLCASSTGQGSDGYTFGSGTRLTVV.

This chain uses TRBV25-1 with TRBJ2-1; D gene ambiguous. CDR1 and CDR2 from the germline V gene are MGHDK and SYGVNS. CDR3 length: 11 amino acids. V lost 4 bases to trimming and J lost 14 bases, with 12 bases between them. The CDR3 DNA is TGTGCCAGCAGTGCTCTAGTGGATGAGTTCTTC. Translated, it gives CASSALVDEFF.

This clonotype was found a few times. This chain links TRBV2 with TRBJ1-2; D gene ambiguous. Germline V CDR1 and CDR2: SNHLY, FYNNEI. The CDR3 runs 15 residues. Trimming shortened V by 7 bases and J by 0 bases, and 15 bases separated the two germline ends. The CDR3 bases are TGTGCCAGCAACCCCTCGGCGGCAGCTAACTATGGCTACACCTTC. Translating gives CASNPSAAANYGYTF.

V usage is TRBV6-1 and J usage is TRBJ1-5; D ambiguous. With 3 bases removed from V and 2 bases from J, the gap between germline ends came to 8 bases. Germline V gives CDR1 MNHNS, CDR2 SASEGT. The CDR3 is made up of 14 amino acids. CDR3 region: CASSDLNGNQPQHF. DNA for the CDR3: TGTGCCAGCAGTGACCTCAACGGCAATCAGCCCCAGCATTTT.

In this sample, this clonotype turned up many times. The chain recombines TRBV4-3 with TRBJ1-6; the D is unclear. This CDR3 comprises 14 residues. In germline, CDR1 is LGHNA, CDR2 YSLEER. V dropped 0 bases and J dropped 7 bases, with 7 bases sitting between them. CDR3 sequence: CASSQDQENSPLHF. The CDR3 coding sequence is TGCGCCAGCAGCCAAGATCAAGAGAATTCACCCCTCCACTTT.

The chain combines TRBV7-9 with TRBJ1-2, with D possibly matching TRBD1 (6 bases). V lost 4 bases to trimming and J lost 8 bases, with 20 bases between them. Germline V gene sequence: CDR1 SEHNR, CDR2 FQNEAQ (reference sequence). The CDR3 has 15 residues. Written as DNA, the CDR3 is TGTGCCAGCAGCTCACCGACAGGACGTCTGGCGGGCTACACCTTC. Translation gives CASSSPTGRLAGYTF.

The CDR3 reads CASSPGETYEQYF. The CDR3 region has the DNA TGTGCCAGCAGCCCAGGCGAGACTTACGAGCAGTACTTC. The rearrangement links TRBV7-9 to TRBJ2-7; D remains ambiguous. Trimming stripped 5 bases from V and 4 bases from J, with 12 bases between. This CDR3 contains 13 residues. The germline V gene encodes CDR1 SEHNR and CDR2 FQNEAQ (reference sequence).

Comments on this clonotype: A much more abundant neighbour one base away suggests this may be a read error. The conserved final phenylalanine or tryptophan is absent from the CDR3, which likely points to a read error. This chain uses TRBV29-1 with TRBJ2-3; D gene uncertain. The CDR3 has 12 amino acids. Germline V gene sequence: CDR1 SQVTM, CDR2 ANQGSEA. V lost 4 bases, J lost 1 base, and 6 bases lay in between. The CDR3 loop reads CSVVGGTDTQYS. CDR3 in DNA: TGCAGCGTTGTGGGTGGCACAGATACGCAGTATTCT.

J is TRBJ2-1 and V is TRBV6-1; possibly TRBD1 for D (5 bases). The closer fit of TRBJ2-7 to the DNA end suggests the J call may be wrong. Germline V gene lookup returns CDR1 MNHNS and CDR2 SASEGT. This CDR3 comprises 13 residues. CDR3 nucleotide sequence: TGTGCCAGCAGTGCAGGGTACTACAATGAGCAGTACTTC. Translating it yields CASSAGYYNEQYF.

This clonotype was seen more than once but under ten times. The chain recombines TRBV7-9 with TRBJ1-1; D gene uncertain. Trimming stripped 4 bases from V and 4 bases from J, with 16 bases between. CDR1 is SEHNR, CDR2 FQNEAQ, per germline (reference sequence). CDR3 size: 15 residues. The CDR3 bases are TGTGCCAGCAGCTCCTCCGGTGCCGGGCCCACTGAAGCTTTCTTT. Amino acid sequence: CASSSSGAGPTEAFF.

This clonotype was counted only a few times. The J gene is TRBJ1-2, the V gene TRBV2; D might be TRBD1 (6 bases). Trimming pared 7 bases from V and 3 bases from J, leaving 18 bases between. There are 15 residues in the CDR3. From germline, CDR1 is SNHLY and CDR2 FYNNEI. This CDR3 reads CASTRRGGFYYGYTF. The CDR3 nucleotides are TGTGCCAGCACCCGAAGAGGGGGGTTTTACTATGGCTACACCTTC.